These 16 T cell receptor beta chains came from one sample sequenced in a study of blood T cell repertoires in COVID-19. Using immunoSEQ multiplex PCR, the repertoire was profiled, and TCRdb retains in-frame clones only, with some absent. In the table there are 70,000 to 80,000 clones, around 85% of which are singletons. The source material was peripheral blood. These receptors came from an elderly woman with active or convalescent COVID-19.

The chain has TRBV6-6 and TRBJ1-1, with 7 positions matching TRBD1. Trimming at V came to 6 bases and at J to 3 bases, leaving 7 bases not matched to a gene. The CDR3 has 14 residues. Germline assignment: CDR1 MNHNY and CDR2 SVGAGI (reference sequence). CDR3 DNA sequence: TGTGCCAGCAGCCACCAGGGGGTTGACACTGAAGCTTTCTTT. It encodes CASSHQGVDTEAFF.

The chain employs TRBV6-5 and TRBJ2-7; 7 nucleotides align to TRBD1. This CDR3 is built from 15 residues. From germline, CDR1 is MNHEY and CDR2 SVGAGI. Unmatched junction bases numbered 15, after V lost 6 bases and J lost 7 bases. CDR3 coding DNA: TGTGCCAGCAGGTTGGACGGAAAACGACAGGGAGAGCAGTACTTC. It codes for CASRLDGKRQGEQYF.

V gene TRBV4-2 combines with J gene TRBJ2-1; unclear D gene. Trimming removed 4 bases at V and 0 bases at J, with 10 bases between. This CDR3 spans 15 amino acids. Germline V CDR1 and CDR2: LGHNA, YNFKEQ. The CDR3 here is CASSPSGRSYNEQFF. CDR3 DNA: TGTGCCAGCAGCCCGAGTGGGCGCTCCTACAATGAGCAGTTCTTC.

This CDR3 reads CASSQRTGNSGNTIYF. The CDR3 DNA is TGCGCCAGCAGCCAAAGGACGGGAAACTCTGGAAACACCATATATTTT. The chain employs TRBV4-3 and TRBJ1-3; D uncertain. Trimming removed 2 bases at V and 0 bases at J, with 11 bases between. In germline, CDR1 is LGHNA, CDR2 YSLEER. CDR3 length: 16 residues.

This chain uses TRBV30 with TRBJ1-6; D gene uncertain. Trimming took 2 bases from V and 5 from J, leaving 16 bases between them. The CDR3 runs 16 residues. Germline CDR1 and CDR2: GTSNPN and SVGIG (reference sequence). Written as DNA, the CDR3 is TGTGCCTGGAGTTCCCGCCGGGGTCTCCATAATTCACCCCTCCACTTT. Translated, it gives CAWSSRRGLHNSPLHF.

J is TRBJ2-4 and V is TRBV6-2 or TRBV6-3; 11 bases align to TRBD1. The CDR3 has 14 amino acids. J lost 7 bases, V lost 5 bases, and 4 bases had no gene match. Per the germline V gene, CDR1 is MNHEY and CDR2 is SVGEGT. The CDR3 protein is CASSQDRGLNIQYF. The CDR3 nucleotides read TGTGCCAGCAGTCAGGACAGGGGGCTGAACATTCAGTACTTC.

This chain uses TRBV15 with TRBJ1-2, with no clear D. The CDR3 totals 13 residues. Germline CDR1 and CDR2: LNHNV and YYDKDF (reference sequence). V was pared by 2 bases and J by 8 bases, with 12 bases between. In DNA form, the CDR3 reads TGTGCCACCAGCAGAACCGCAGGAGGGGGCTACACCTTC. This encodes CATSRTAGGGYTF.

The V gene is TRBV19, the J gene TRBJ1-3, with D unclear. There are 13 residues in the CDR3. Germline lookup yields CDR1 LNHDA and CDR2 SQIVND (reference sequence). V lost 3 bases to trimming and J lost 1 base, with 4 bases between them. The CDR3 is CASSMTSGNTIYF. The DNA for the CDR3 is TGTGCCAGTAGTATGACATCTGGAAACACCATATATTTT. Complete variable domain (other parts from reference TRBV19 and TRBJ1-3): DGGITQSPKYLFRKEGQNVTLSCEQNLNHDAMYWYRQDPGQGLRLIYYSQIVNDFQKGDIAEGYSVSREKKESFPLTVTSAQKNPTAFYLCASSMTSGNTIYFGEGSWLTVV.

The V gene is TRBV5-5, the J gene TRBJ1-3; D remains unclear. The germline V gene encodes CDR1 SGHKS and CDR2 YYEKEE (reference sequence). The CDR3 is 15 residues long. The ends were cut back, 0 bases at V and 4 bases at J, with 11 bases in the middle. The CDR3 region is CASSLVRGSGNTIYF. CDR3 sequence (DNA): TGTGCCAGCAGCTTGGTCCGGGGTTCCGGAAACACCATATATTTT.

The DNA for the CDR3 is TGTGCCAGCACCTTCAATTTCTACGAGCAGTACTTC. This translates into CASTFNFYEQYF. This sequence joins TRBV11-2 and TRBJ2-7; unclear D gene. This CDR3 is 12 amino acids long. The germline V and J ends were trimmed by 7 bases and 3 bases, with 10 bases remaining between them. Germline lookup yields CDR1 SGHAT and CDR2 FQNNGV.

The gene calls are TRBV6-5 and TRBJ1-4; D not resolved. The CDR3 totals 15 residues. CDR1 is MNHEY and CDR2 is SVGAGI in the germline V gene. The V gene lost 0 bases and the J gene lost 8 bases, with 13 bases spanning the gap. The CDR3 DNA follows: TGTGCCAGCAGTTACTCGTGGCGTGAGGAGGAAAAACTGTTTTTT. It codes for CASSYSWREEEKLFF.

This clone was picked up a small number of times. The chain couples TRBV9 to TRBJ2-7; TRBD2 matches 13 bases. There are 16 residues in the CDR3. V was pared by 3 bases and J by 5 bases, with 8 bases of the junction left unmatched. The germline V gene has CDR1 SGDLS and CDR2 YYNGEE. CDR3 amino acids: CASSARTGTSGDEQYF. CDR3 sequence (DNA): TGTGCCAGCAGCGCGCGGACCGGGACTAGCGGGGACGAGCAGTACTTC.

A single count supports this clone. The rearrangement links TRBV7-9 to TRBJ1-2, with a possible D match to TRBD1 (5 bases). The V end lost 1 base, the J end lost 0 bases, and 12 bases lay between the germline ends. Germline CDR1 SEHNR, CDR2 FQNEAQ (reference sequence). This CDR3 region has 16 residues. The CDR3 bases are TGTGCCAGCAGCTTAGGATTGGGGGGAGCTAACTATGGCTACACCTTC. It specifies CASSLGLGGANYGYTF.

This clone was counted once. No conserved phenylalanine or tryptophan ends this CDR3, so it is likely a read error. Because the CDR3's place on the DNA is in doubt, the DNA is left out and the CDR3 is given as listed by TCRdb. The CDR3: CASSGQGQL. This sequence joins TRBV2 and TRBJ1-1; no check of the table's D call, TRBD1, against the DNA was made. CDR1 is SNHLY, CDR2 FYNNEI, per germline. The CDR3 comprises 9 residues, both ends counted.

The gene calls are TRBV9 and TRBJ2-1, with 8 positions matching TRBD1. The CDR3 extends over 16 amino acids. Losses at the gene ends were 4 bases for V and 0 bases for J; bases not matched to a gene: 6. Germline V gene lookup returns CDR1 SGDLS and CDR2 YYNGEE. CDR3 residues: CASSPRTGSSYNEQFF. DNA of the CDR3: TGTGCCAGCAGCCCTCGGACAGGGAGCTCCTACAATGAGCAGTTCTTC.

This clone was found a few times. The chain recombines TRBV6-1 with TRBJ2-2, with 7 bases aligning to TRBD2. V lost 2 bases to trimming and J lost 4 bases; unmatched junction nucleotides: 7. Per germline, CDR1 MNHNS and CDR2 SASEGT. CDR3 length: 16 amino acids. The CDR3 DNA reads TGTGCCAGCAGTGAAAATCTAGCGGTGAGCACCGGGGAGCTGTTTTTT. Protein: CASSENLAVSTGELFF.